A single sample is the source of the 23 T cell receptor beta chains below, sequenced in a study of control samples from healthy donors and cancer patients. The assay was immunoSEQ multiplex PCR, and TCRdb's table has in-frame clones only and misses some. The sample has roughly 180,000 clones; 93% are singletons. The sequenced sample was blood. Every receptor here comes from an older woman in good health.

The rearrangement joins TRBV4-3 to TRBJ1-1; D unresolved. Trimming removed 0 bases at V and 7 bases at J, with 9 bases between. From germline, CDR1 is LGHNA and CDR2 YSLEER. CDR3 length equals 13 residues. CDR3: CASSQDFGREAFF. The CDR3 region has the DNA TGCGCCAGCAGCCAAGACTTCGGCCGTGAAGCTTTCTTT.

The chain has TRBV3-1 (or the pseudogene TRBV3-2) and TRBJ1-6; tentatively, D is TRBD1 (5 bases). The V gene lost 5 bases and the J gene lost 11 bases, with 10 bases spanning the gap. There are 12 residues in the CDR3. CDR1 and CDR2 (germline): LGHDT, YNNKEL (reference sequence). In DNA form, the CDR3 reads TGTGCCAGCAGCGCTGGGGGGGCACCCCTCCACTTT. Amino acids: CASSAGGAPLHF.

The chain couples TRBV7-2 to TRBJ1-4; 9 nucleotides match TRBD1. V lost 4 bases to trimming and J lost 9 bases; unmatched junction nucleotides: 12. This CDR3 has 16 residues. CDR1 and CDR2 (germline): SGHTA, FQGNSA. CDR3 sequence: CASSSRVDRGGQKLFF. DNA of the CDR3: TGTGCCAGCAGCTCTAGGGTGGACAGGGGTGGGCAAAAACTGTTTTTT.

With regard to this clone: Other DNA sequences in the sample encode the same CDR3. The V call is TRBV7-9, the J call TRBJ1-1; D may be TRBD1 (6 bases). This CDR3 spans 13 amino acids. Germline CDR1 SEHNR, CDR2 FQNEAQ (reference sequence). The ends were cut back, 4 bases at V and 2 bases at J, with 8 bases in the middle. CDR3 region: CASSSQGNTEAFF. Written as DNA, the CDR3 is TGTGCCAGCAGCTCACAGGGTAACACTGAAGCTTTCTTT.

This sequence joins TRBV7-9 and TRBJ1-1; 7 nucleotides align to TRBD1. Germline V gene lookup returns CDR1 SEHNR and CDR2 FQNEAQ (reference sequence). The CDR3 loop spans 12 amino acids. Losses at the gene ends were 6 bases for V and 6 bases for J; bases not matched to a gene: 4. The DNA for the CDR3 is TGTGCCAGCAGTTACACAGGGGCTGAAGCTTTCTTT. Translation gives CASSYTGAEAFF. Full variable domain (outside the CDR3, taken from reference TRBV7-9 and TRBJ1-1): DTGVSQNPRHKITKRGQNVTFRCDPISEHNRLYWYRQTLGQGPEFLTYFQNEAQLEKSRLLSDRFSAERPKGSFSTLEIQRTEQGDSAMYLCASSYTGAEAFFGQGTRLTVV.

The chain couples TRBV5-5 to TRBJ1-1, with 10 bases fitting TRBD1. J gave up 6 bases and V 1 base, and 6 bases lay outside the gene matches. The CDR3 sequence is 15 residues long. In germline, CDR1 is SGHKS, CDR2 YYEKEE (reference sequence). The CDR3 sequence is CASSLIGQGVSEAFF. CDR3 nucleotide sequence: TGTGCCAGCAGCTTGATTGGACAGGGGGTATCTGAAGCTTTCTTT.

The V gene is TRBV7-2, the J gene TRBJ2-2; D is unclear. Germline values: CDR1 SGHTA, CDR2 FQGNSA. The CDR3 contains 14 residues. Deletions cut 1 base from V and 1 base from J, with 4 bases between. The CDR3 here is CASSLVQNTGELFF. The CDR3 coding sequence is TGTGCCAGCAGCTTAGTCCAGAACACCGGGGAGCTGTTTTTT.

Concerning this clone itself: One end of the junction varies from germline; a read error may be responsible. The chain employs TRBV11-3 and TRBJ2-3; D is uncertain. Germline-derived CDR1 and CDR2 are SGHNT and YENEEA. The CDR3 consists of 14 residues. CDR3 region: CASSVDTFTDTQYF. For the CDR3, the DNA is TGTGCCAGCAGCGTAGACACGTTTACAGATACGCAGTATTTT.

The gene calls are TRBV7-2 and TRBJ1-1; 8 bases match TRBD1. With 8 bases clipped from V and 8 bases from J, the junction kept 4 bases outside the gene matches. CDR3 length: 11 amino acids. From germline, CDR1 is SGHTA and CDR2 FQGNSA. The CDR3 reads CASGYRGEAFF. In DNA, the CDR3 is TGTGCCAGCGGATACAGGGGGGAAGCTTTCTTT.

This clone was seen just once. The CDR3 coding sequence is TGTGCCAGCAGCGGACTCTTCTCTGGGGCCAACGTCCTGACTTTC. This encodes CASSGLFSGANVLTF. The chain joins TRBV6-2 or TRBV6-3 to TRBJ2-6, with D perhaps matching TRBD2 (5 bases). This CDR3 has 15 residues. Germline V gene sequence: CDR1 MNHEY, CDR2 SVGEGT. V shed 6 bases and J shed 0 bases, with 9 bases lying between them.

This CDR3 is CASSPGAGRVETQYF. DNA for the CDR3: TGTGCCAGCTCACCAGGGGCCGGGCGGGTAGAGACCCAGTACTTC. V is TRBV18 and J is TRBJ2-5, with D perhaps assigned TRBD1 or TRBD2 (5 bases each). The CDR3 spans 15 residues. Trimming cost V 2 bases and J 4 bases, with 14 bases left between them. In germline, CDR1 is KGHSH, CDR2 LQKENI.

The chain couples TRBV5-4 to TRBJ1-2; D is ambiguous. V shed 6 bases and J shed 4 bases, with 16 bases lying between them. Looked up from germline, CDR1 is SGHNT and CDR2 is YYREEE (reference sequence). The CDR3 is 14 amino acids. CDR3 coding DNA: TGTGCCAGCACCCGAGGCACCCCCGGCTATGGCTACACCTTC. Protein product: CASTRGTPGYGYTF. Full variable domain (remainder filled in from reference TRBV5-4 and TRBJ1-2): ETGVTQSPTHLIKTRGQQVTLRCSSQSGHNTVSWYQQALGQGPQFIFQYYREEENGRGNFPPRFSGLQFPNYSSELNVNALELDDSALYLCASTRGTPGYGYTFGSGTRLTVV.

The chain joins TRBV18 to TRBJ2-5, with D perhaps matching TRBD2 (5 bases). This CDR3 has 13 amino acids. CDR1 is KGHSH and CDR2 is LQKENI in the germline V gene. V gave up 2 bases and J gave up 5 bases, with 9 bases separating them. CDR3 DNA: TGTGCCAGCTCACCAGAGGGTTGGGAGACCCAGTACTTC. Protein: CASSPEGWETQYF.

This clone was detected a few times. V gene TRBV19 combines with J gene TRBJ2-6, with D hard to call. Germline CDR1 is LNHDA and CDR2 is SQIVND (reference sequence). The CDR3 length is 15 residues. Trimming removed 6 bases from V and 0 bases from J, with 9 bases in between. In DNA form, the CDR3 reads TGTGCCAGTAGGCGGACGCCCTCTGGGGCCAACGTCCTGACTTTC. Its protein is CASRRTPSGANVLTF.

The chain recombines TRBV10-2 with TRBJ2-7, with no clear D. The CDR3 runs 14 residues. V was cut by 2 bases and J by 0 bases, with 8 bases left in between. Germline V CDR1 and CDR2: WSHSY, SAAADI. The DNA for the CDR3 is TGCGCCAGCAGTGAGAGAGGAAGCTCCTACGAGCAGTACTTC. Its protein is CASSERGSSYEQYF.

This chain connects TRBV10-3 to TRBJ1-4; no firm D call. The germline V and J ends were trimmed by 8 bases and 8 bases, with 9 bases remaining between them. The CDR3 is made up of 11 amino acids. CDR1 ENHRY and CDR2 SYGVKD come from the germline V gene. The CDR3, as DNA: TGTGCCATCCCCGTCGAGGAAAAACTGTTTTTT. Translated, it gives CAIPVEEKLFF.

This chain uses TRBV2 with TRBJ1-1; 10 nucleotides align to TRBD1. CDR1 and CDR2 from the germline V gene are SNHLY and FYNNEI. The J segment lost 3 bases and the V segment lost 8 bases, leaving 3 bases of the junction unmatched. The CDR3 consists of 13 residues. The CDR3 region is CASGGQGYTEAFF. CDR3 DNA sequence: TGTGCCAGCGGGGGACAGGGGTACACTGAAGCTTTCTTT.

This chain uses TRBV2 with TRBJ1-4, with 8 bases identical to TRBD1. CDR1 is SNHLY and CDR2 is FYNNEI in the germline V gene. The J segment lost 8 bases and the V segment lost 5 bases, leaving 7 bases of the junction unmatched. The CDR3 runs to 14 residues. Here the CDR3 DNA reads TGTGCCAGCAGTCCCCGGACAGGGATAGAAAAACTGTTTTTT. Its protein is CASSPRTGIEKLFF.

The chain couples TRBV5-5 to TRBJ1-4; no firm D call. The CDR3 runs 16 residues. The V end was cut by 1 base, the J end by 0 bases, with 10 bases between. Germline assignment: CDR1 SGHKS and CDR2 YYEKEE (reference sequence). CDR3 nucleotide sequence: TGTGCCAGCAGCTTGAGTCCGTGGTCAACTAATGAAAAACTGTTTTTT. Residues: CASSLSPWSTNEKLFF.

The V gene is TRBV25-1, the J gene TRBJ1-3; the D gene is possibly TRBD1 (5 bases). From germline, CDR1 is MGHDK and CDR2 SYGVNS. Trimming cost V 2 bases and J 4 bases, with 12 bases left between them. The length of the CDR3 is 15 residues. This CDR3 reads CASSEQQAGGNTIYF. DNA of the CDR3: TGTGCCAGCAGTGAACAGCAGGCAGGGGGAAACACCATATATTTT.

The genes are TRBV5-4 and TRBJ1-2; D gene unclear. This CDR3 has 14 residues. Germline CDR1 SGHNT, CDR2 YYREEE (reference sequence). Trimming cost V 2 bases and J 1 base, with 9 bases left between them. The CDR3 sequence: CASSFILNNYGYTF. The CDR3 nucleotides read TGTGCCAGCAGCTTCATTTTGAATAACTATGGCTACACCTTC.

The chain carries TRBV5-8 and TRBJ2-4, with TRBD1 matching over 9 bases. Germline V lookup: CDR1 SGHTS, CDR2 YDEGEE. Trimming at V came to 4 bases and at J to 0 bases, leaving 17 bases not matched to a gene. The CDR3 has 20 residues. CDR3 amino acids: CASSPPEWDRESLAKNIQYF. In DNA, the CDR3 is TGTGCCAGCAGCCCCCCAGAGTGGGACAGGGAGTCATTAGCCAAAAACATTCAGTACTTC.

The chain recombines TRBV10-3 with TRBJ1-1, with 8 bases identical to TRBD1. Losses at the gene ends were 2 bases for V and 1 base for J; bases not matched to a gene: 3. CDR3 size: 15 residues. Germline V gene sequence: CDR1 ENHRY, CDR2 SYGVKD. CDR3 sequence (DNA): TGTGCCATCAGTGAGATGGACAGGGCGAACACTGAAGCTTTCTTT. Protein: CAISEMDRANTEAFF.